These 2 T cell receptor beta chains originate from one sample sequenced in a study of blood T cell repertoires in COVID-19. Repertoires were generated with immunoSEQ multiplex PCR, while TCRdb's copy carries only in-frame clones and drops some. The table has 300,000 to 450,000 clones, approximately 89% seen once; the top ten hold about 9.4%. Sequencing was carried out using peripheral blood. These receptors all come from a woman aged 30 to 39 with COVID-19, enrolled during active disease.

The rearrangement uses TRBV6-2 or TRBV6-3 and TRBJ2-3; unclear D gene. This CDR3 has 14 amino acids. The V gene's germline CDR1 is MNHEY and CDR2 SVGEGT. V lost 0 bases to trimming and J lost 3 bases, with 7 bases between them. The CDR3 region has the DNA TGTGCCAGCAGTTACTCGCCAGATACAGATACGCAGTATTTT. Its translation: CASSYSPDTDTQYF.

The chain recombines TRBV6-2 or TRBV6-3 with TRBJ2-1; 15 bases match TRBD2. Germline-derived CDR1 and CDR2 are MNHEY and SVGEGT. The CDR3 spans 16 residues. Trimming removed 5 bases from V and 16 bases from J; junction bases left unmatched: 15. DNA for the CDR3: TGTGCCAGCAGTGAGCCTCGGGGACTAGCGGGAGGCCCCTCTTTCTTC. This encodes CASSEPRGLAGGPSFF.